The sample holds a few counts of the clone carrying this T cell receptor (beta chain). Its specificity is unknown. CDR3 length: 16 residues. V lost 7 bases and J lost 5; bases outside the gene matches: 13. Germline loops: CDR1 MNHEY, CDR2 SMNVEV (reference sequence). The data derive from a study of molecular identifiers for immune sequencing clone quantification. Regarding the study as a whole: Clones with over 20 RNA copies captured over 98% of effector molecules but under 1% of naive ones.

TCRdb passed the PCR reads through MiXCR, listing each CDR3 protein once. The sample lists under 600,000 distinct CDR3 sequences; about 25% were seen once. The source is a human donor in good health. Some libraries in this study had Jurkat cell RNA spiked in. Sequenced material: naive CD8+ T cells from blood, with Jurkat cell RNA spiked in. Subset here: FACS-sorted CD8+CD4-CCR7+CD45RA+ naive T cells. The chain recombines TRBV27 with TRBJ2-7; 11 bases agree with TRBD2. The CDR3 sequence: CASTISGLAGGNEQYF. The CDR3 DNA sequence: TGTGCCAGCACCATAAGCGGGCTAGCGGGAGGCAACGAGCAGTACTTC.